This T cell receptor beta chain comes out of a study of early T cells in non-severe SARS-CoV-2 infection. Study-wide background: Unsorted whole-blood RNA was sequenced in bulk, leaving chains unpaired.

Each single cDNA molecule received a unique molecular identifier. From the 5' RACE reads, TCRdb called clonotypes with MiXCR, one entry per CDR3 protein. The sample has about 40,000 distinct CDR3 sequences; 4.5% to 5% are singletons. Germline assignment: CDR1 MDHEN and CDR2 SYDVKM. J was trimmed by 0 bases and V by 7 bases; bases with no gene match: 4. The CDR3 has 14 amino acids. This clonotype has ten or more counts. This TCR was sampled from an adult who was a healthcare worker with PCR-confirmed SARS-CoV-2 infection or an uninfected control (not recorded which). J is TRBJ2-3 and V is TRBV28; TRBD1 matches at 7 bases. The sequenced material came from whole blood. As DNA, the CDR3 is TGTGCCAGCACCCTGACAGGGAGCACAGATACGCAGTATTTT. Amino acid sequence: CASTLTGSTDTQYF.